The T cell receptor (beta chain) under discussion was sequenced for a study of T cells in Graves' hyperthyroidism and ophthalmopathy. Study context: Peripheral blood was collected at initial diagnosis, before any treatment.

Uncontrolled infection, other autoimmune disease, pregnancy and lactation each barred patients from inclusion. The diagnostic basis comprised clinical symptoms, serum thyroxine and TRAb, thyroid ultrasound and orbital computed tomography. PBMCs were obtained from over 8.5 ml fresh peripheral blood. This clonotype was picked up many times. This CDR3 is 14 amino acids long. Between the trimmed V and J ends, which lost 4 bases and 2 bases, there was a span of 10 bases. Germline V lookup: CDR1 SGDLS, CDR2 YYNGEE. Template material for amplifying TCR beta CDR3 regions consisted of RNA transcripts. First-round RT-PCR targeting the TCR CDR3 was performed with the HTBI primer set. TCRdb re-derived calls from the multiplex PCR reads in MiXCR, one entry per CDR3 protein. This sample carries about 300,000 distinct CDR3 sequences, around 20% of them seen once, and the ten largest clones take under 45%.

The clonotype was recovered from a man aged 45-65 years with Graves' ophthalmopathy. This sequence joins TRBV9 and TRBJ2-1; D gene unclear. The sample was blood. The CDR3 here is CASSLSSTYNEQFF. In DNA, the CDR3 is TGTGCCAGCAGCCTCAGCTCGACCTACAATGAGCAGTTCTTC.